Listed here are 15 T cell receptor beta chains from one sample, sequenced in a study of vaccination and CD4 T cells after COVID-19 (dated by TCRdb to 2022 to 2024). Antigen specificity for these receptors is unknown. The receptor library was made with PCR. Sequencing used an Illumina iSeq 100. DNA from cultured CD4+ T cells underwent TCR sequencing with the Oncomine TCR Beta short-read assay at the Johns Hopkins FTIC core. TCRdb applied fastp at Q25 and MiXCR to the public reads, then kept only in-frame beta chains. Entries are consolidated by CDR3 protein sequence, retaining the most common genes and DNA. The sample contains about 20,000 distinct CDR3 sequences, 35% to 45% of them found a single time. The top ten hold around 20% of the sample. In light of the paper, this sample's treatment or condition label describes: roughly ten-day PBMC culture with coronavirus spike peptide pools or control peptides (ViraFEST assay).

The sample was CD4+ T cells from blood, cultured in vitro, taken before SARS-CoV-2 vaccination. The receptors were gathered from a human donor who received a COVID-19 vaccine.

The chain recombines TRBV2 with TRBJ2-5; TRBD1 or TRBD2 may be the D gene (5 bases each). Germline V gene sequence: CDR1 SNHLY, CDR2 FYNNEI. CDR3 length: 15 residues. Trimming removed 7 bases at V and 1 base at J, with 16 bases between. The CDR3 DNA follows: TGTGCCAGCACCTTCAGGGTCGGGGCCCAAGAGACCCAGTACTTC. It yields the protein CASTFRVGAQETQYF.

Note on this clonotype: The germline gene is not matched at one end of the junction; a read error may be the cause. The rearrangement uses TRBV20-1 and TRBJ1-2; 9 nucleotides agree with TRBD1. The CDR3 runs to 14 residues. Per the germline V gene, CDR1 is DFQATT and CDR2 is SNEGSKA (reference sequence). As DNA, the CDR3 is TGCAGTGCTAGAGGCACAGGGGGCGGCTATAGCTACACCTTC. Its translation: CSARGTGGGYSYTF.

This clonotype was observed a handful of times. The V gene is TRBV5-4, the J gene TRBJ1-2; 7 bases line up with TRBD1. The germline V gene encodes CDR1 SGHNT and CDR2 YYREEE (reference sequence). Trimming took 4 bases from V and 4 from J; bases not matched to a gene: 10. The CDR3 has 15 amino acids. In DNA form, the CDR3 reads TGTGCCAGCAGCCAGGGACAGCTTGGGGTCTATGGCTACACCTTC. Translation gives CASSQGQLGVYGYTF.

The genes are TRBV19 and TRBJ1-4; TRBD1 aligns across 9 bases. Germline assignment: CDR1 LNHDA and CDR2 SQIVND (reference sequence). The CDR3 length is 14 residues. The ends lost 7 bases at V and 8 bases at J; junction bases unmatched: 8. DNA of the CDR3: TGTGCCAGTACCAACAGGGGGCGCGGGGAAAAACTGTTTTTT. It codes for CASTNRGRGEKLFF.

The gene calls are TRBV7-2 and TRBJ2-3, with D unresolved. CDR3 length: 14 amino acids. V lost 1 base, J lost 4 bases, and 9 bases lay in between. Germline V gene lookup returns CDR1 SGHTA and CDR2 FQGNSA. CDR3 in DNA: TGTGCCAGCAGCTTAGGAAGTATTGCAGATACGCAGTATTTT. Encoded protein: CASSLGSIADTQYF.

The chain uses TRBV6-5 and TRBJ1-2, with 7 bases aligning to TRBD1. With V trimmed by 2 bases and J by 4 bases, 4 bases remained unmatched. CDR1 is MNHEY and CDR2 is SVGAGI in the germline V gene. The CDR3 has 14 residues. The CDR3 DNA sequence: TGTGCCAGCAGTTACAGGGACAGCTTCTATGGCTACACCTTC. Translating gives CASSYRDSFYGYTF.

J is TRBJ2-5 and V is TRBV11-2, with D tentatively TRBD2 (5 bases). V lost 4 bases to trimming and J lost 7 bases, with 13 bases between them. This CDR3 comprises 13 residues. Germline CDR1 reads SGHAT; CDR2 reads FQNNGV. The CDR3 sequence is CASSSVGEGTQYF. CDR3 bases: TGTGCCAGCAGCTCAGTGGGAGAGGGGACCCAGTACTTC. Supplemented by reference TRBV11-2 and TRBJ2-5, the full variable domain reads EAGVAQSPRYKIIEKRQSVAFWCNPISGHATLYWYQQILGQGPKLLIQFQNNGVVDDSQLPKDRFSAERLKGVDSTLKIQPAKLEDSAVYLCASSSVGEGTQYFGPGTRLLVL.

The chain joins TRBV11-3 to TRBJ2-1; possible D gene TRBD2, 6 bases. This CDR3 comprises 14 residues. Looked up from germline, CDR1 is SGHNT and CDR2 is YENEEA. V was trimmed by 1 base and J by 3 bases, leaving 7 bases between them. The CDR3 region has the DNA TGTGCCAGCAGCTTAGGCGGGGTCTACAATGAGCAGTTCTTC. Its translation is CASSLGGVYNEQFF.

DNA for the CDR3: TGTGCCACCAGTGATCCTCGGGACACTAGCAATCAGCCCCAGCATTTT. Residues: CATSDPRDTSNQPQHF. This chain joins TRBV24-1 and TRBJ1-5; a weak D match, TRBD1 (6 bases). The CDR3 length is 16 residues. The germline V and J ends were trimmed by 3 bases and 0 bases, with 11 bases remaining between them. Germline V CDR1 and CDR2: KGHDR, SFDVKD.

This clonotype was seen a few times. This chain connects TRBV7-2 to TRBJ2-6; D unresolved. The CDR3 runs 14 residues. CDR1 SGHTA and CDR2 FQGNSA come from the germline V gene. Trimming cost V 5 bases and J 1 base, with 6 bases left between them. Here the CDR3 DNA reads TGTGCCAGCAGCGCCCCTTCTGGGGCCAACGTCCTGACTTTC. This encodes CASSAPSGANVLTF.

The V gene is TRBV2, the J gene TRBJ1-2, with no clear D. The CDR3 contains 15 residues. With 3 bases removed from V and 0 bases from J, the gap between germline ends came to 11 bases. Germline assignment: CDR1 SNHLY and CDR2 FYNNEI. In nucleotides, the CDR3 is TGTGCCAGCAGTGATCGAGGAGGAACTAACTATGGCTACACCTTC. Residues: CASSDRGGTNYGYTF.

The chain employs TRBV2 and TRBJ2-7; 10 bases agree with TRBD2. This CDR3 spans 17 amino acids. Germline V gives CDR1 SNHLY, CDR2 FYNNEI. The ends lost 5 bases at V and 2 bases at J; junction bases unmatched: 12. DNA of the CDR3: TGTGCCAGCAGTCGGTTAGCGGGGGGTCCGATTACCTACGAGCAGTACTTC. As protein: CASSRLAGGPITYEQYF.

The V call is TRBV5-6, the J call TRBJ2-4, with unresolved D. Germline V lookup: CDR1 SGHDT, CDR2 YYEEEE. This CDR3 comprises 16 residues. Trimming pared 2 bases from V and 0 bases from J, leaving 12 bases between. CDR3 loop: CASSFDAGLAKNIQYF. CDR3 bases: TGTGCCAGCAGCTTTGATGCAGGTCTAGCCAAAAACATTCAGTACTTC.

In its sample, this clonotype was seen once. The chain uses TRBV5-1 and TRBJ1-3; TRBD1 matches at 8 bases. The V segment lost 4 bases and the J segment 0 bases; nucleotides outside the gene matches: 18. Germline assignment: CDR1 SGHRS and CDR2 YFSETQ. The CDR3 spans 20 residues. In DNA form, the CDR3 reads TGCGCCAGCAGCAGGGGGGACAGGACCTTTCCCCTGGGCTCTGGAAACACCATATATTTT. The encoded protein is CASSRGDRTFPLGSGNTIYF.

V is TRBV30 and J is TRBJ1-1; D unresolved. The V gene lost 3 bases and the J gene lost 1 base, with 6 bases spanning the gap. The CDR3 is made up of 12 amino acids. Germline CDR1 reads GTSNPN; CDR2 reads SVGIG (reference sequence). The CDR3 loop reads CAWSPENTEAFF. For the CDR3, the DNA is TGTGCCTGGAGCCCCGAGAACACTGAAGCTTTCTTT.